Listed below are T cell receptor beta chains from one sample, sequenced in a study of T cell changes during pregnancy in multiple sclerosis. Sequencing used immunoSEQ multiplex PCR; TCRdb keeps in-frame clones, though not all of them. The sample holds tens of thousands of clones; 90% to 95% are singletons and the top ten take about 2.5%. The specimen comprised peripheral blood, sampled in the first trimester of pregnancy. Receptors originate from a female donor with multiple sclerosis, enrolled in a pregnancy study. The CDR3 runs from the conserved cysteine through the conserved F or W. A D gene is named only where the DNA matches it firmly. Part of the rows lack a size; the others show once, few, many or a class for expanded clones.

D gene	V gene	J gene	clone size	CDR3 protein	CDR3 DNA
-	TRBV6-4	TRBJ2-3	-	CASSVDKLSTDTQYF	TGTGCCAGCAGTGTGGACAAACTGAGCACAGATACGCAGTATTTT
-	TRBV6-1	TRBJ1-3	-	CASSSQTTFGNTIYF	TGTGCCAGCAGTTCTCAGACTACCTTTGGAAACACCATATATTTT
TRBD1	TRBV4-3	TRBJ2-2	-	CASSQGTGGDTGELFF	TGCGCCAGCAGCCAAGGGACAGGGGGGGACACCGGGGAGCTGTTTTTT
-	TRBV30	TRBJ1-2	-	CAWSYPNRDTKHYGYTF	TGTGCCTGGAGTTATCCCAACAGGGATACGAAACACTATGGCTACACCTTC
-	TRBV5-1	TRBJ2-5	-	CASSRLQGGETQYF	TGCGCCAGCAGCCGGCTACAGGGAGGGGAGACCCAGTACTTC
-	TRBV7-2	TRBJ1-2	-	CASSLQGLGGYTF	TGTGCCAGCAGCTTACAGGGTTTGGGTGGCTACACCTTC
TRBD1	TRBV9	TRBJ1-3	-	CASSVEGADTIYF	TGTGCCAGCAGCGTTGAGGGGGCAGATACCATATATTTT
-	TRBV6-5	TRBJ2-2	-	CASSYLGHGELFF	TGTGCCAGCAGTTACTTGGGGCACGGGGAGCTGTTTTTT
-	TRBV5-6	TRBJ1-2	once	CASSPGDLEGANYGYTF	TGTGCCAGCAGCCCCGGCGATCTGGAGGGAGCTAACTATGGCTACACCTTC
-	TRBV11-3	TRBJ1-2	-	CASSRTSAGYTF	TGTGCCAGCAGCCGGACAAGTGCCGGCTACACCTTC
TRBD1	TRBV6-5	TRBJ2-2	-	CASNTGTENTGELFF	TGTGCCAGCAATACCGGGACAGAAAACACCGGGGAGCTGTTTTTT
-	TRBV7-9	TRBJ2-4	-	CASSQGQSGEDIQYF	TGTGCCAGCAGCCAGGGGCAATCTGGAGAGGACATTCAGTACTTC
-	TRBV4-1	TRBJ1-5	-	CASSQATEGNQPQHF	TGCGCCAGCAGCCAAGCTACAGAGGGTAATCAGCCCCAGCATTTT
-	TRBV19	TRBJ2-5	-	CASSITVSRAGETQYF	TGTGCCAGTAGTATAACGGTCAGCAGGGCGGGGGAGACCCAGTACTTC
-	TRBV25-1	TRBJ2-3	-	CASSGQLETDTQYF	TGTGCCAGCAGTGGTCAACTAGAGACAGATACGCAGTATTTT
TRBD2	TRBV9	TRBJ2-5	-	CASSVHPLSGGETQYF	TGTGCCAGCAGCGTACACCCTCTCAGCGGGGGGGAGACCCAGTACTTC
TRBD2	TRBV6-1	TRBJ2-3	-	CASSEYGLAEITDTQYF	TGTGCCAGCAGTGAATATGGACTAGCAGAAATCACAGATACGCAGTATTTT
TRBD1	TRBV6-5	TRBJ2-7	-	CASSYSRTGTEEQYF	TGTGCCAGCAGTTACTCCCGGACAGGTACGGAGGAGCAGTACTTC
TRBD2	TRBV6-1	TRBJ2-3	-	CASSALAGAHTDTQYF	TGTGCCAGCAGTGCACTAGCGGGGGCCCACACAGATACGCAGTATTTT
-	TRBV12-1	TRBJ2-7	-	CASSYRSYEQYF	TGTGCCAGCAGCTACAGGTCCTACGAGCAGTACTTC
TRBD1	TRBV9	TRBJ2-4	once	CASSGGTGRNSKNIQYF	TGTGCCAGCAGCGGGGGGACAGGGAGGAATTCCAAAAACATTCAGTACTTC
TRBD2	TRBV6-5	TRBJ2-7	-	CASGAGGPSYEQYF	TGTGCCAGCGGGGCGGGGGGGCCCTCCTACGAGCAGTACTTC
TRBD2	TRBV11-2	TRBJ2-5	-	CASSLDRGVGGETQYF	TGTGCCAGCAGCTTAGATCGCGGCGTGGGAGGGGAGACCCAGTACTTC
TRBD1	TRBV11-3	TRBJ2-7	-	CASSPEGQGGSYEQYF	TGTGCCAGCAGCCCCGAGGGACAGGGGGGCTCCTACGAGCAGTACTTC
-	TRBV9	TRBJ2-1	once	CASSSDSRIEQFF	TGTGCCAGCAGCTCCGACAGTCGGATTGAGCAGTTCTTC
-	TRBV19	TRBJ1-1	-	CASSFDIRANTEAFF	TGTGCCAGTTCGTTCGATATCAGGGCGAACACTGAAGCTTTCTTT
-	TRBV18	TRBJ2-3	-	CASSPPKGFSTDTQYF	TGTGCCAGCTCACCACCCAAGGGGTTTAGCACAGATACGCAGTATTTT
-	TRBV11-3	TRBJ2-3	-	CASSLSVPTDTQYF	TGTGCCAGCAGCCTCTCGGTCCCGACAGATACGCAGTATTTT
-	TRBV11-2	TRBJ1-3	-	CASSPDIGGNTIYF	TGTGCCAGCAGCCCGGACATCGGGGGAAACACCATATATTTT
TRBD1	TRBV6-5	TRBJ1-2	-	CASRRKTGANYGYTF	TGTGCCAGCAGGCGAAAGACAGGGGCGAACTATGGCTACACCTTC
-	TRBV30	TRBJ2-7	-	CAWSRGPEQYF	TGTGCCTGGAGTAGAGGTCCCGAGCAGTACTTC
-	TRBV28	TRBJ1-6	once	CASTHGSPTSPLHF	TGTGCCAGCACCCACGGGTCCCCCACTTCACCCCTCCACTTT
TRBD1	TRBV19	TRBJ2-6	-	CASSKRDRGDNVLTF	TGTGCCAGTAGTAAGAGGGACAGGGGGGACAACGTCCTGACTTTC
TRBD2	TRBV27	TRBJ2-1	-	CASSLDGLAVNEQFF	TGTGCCAGCAGTTTGGATGGACTAGCGGTAAATGAGCAGTTCTTC
-	TRBV27	TRBJ2-1	-	CASSFSGNSYNEQFF	TGTGCCAGCAGTTTCAGCGGAAACTCCTACAATGAGCAGTTCTTC
-	TRBV5-1	TRBJ1-4	-	CASSLGGSATNEKLFF	TGCGCCAGCAGCTTGGGCGGCTCAGCAACTAATGAAAAACTGTTTTTT